The 26 T cell receptor beta chains listed next were all sequenced from one sample in a study of blood T cells in healthy people across ages. Then a second PCR, running roughly 7 to 12 cycles, was carried out with a sample-barcoded 5' primer and a J-beta primer mix. TCRdb recomputed calls from the 5' RACE reads with MiXCR, one row per CDR3 protein. The table has over 1.5 million distinct CDR3 sequences, about 50% seen once. Sequencing input: blood. The source is a woman between 40 and 55 years old in good health.

This chain links TRBV3-1 with TRBJ2-5; 8 bases fit TRBD2. Germline-derived CDR1 and CDR2 are LGHDT and YNNKEL (reference sequence). The CDR3 contains 15 residues. V shed 3 bases and J 4 bases; nucleotides not matched to a gene: 7. The CDR3 DNA reads TGTGCCAGCAGCCAGCGCGACGGGAGGGGAGAGACCCAGTACTTC. Amino acids: CASSQRDGRGETQYF.

This clonotype was seen only a few times. The V gene is TRBV7-2, the J gene TRBJ2-1; possibly TRBD2 for D (6 bases). Looked up from germline, CDR1 is SGHTA and CDR2 is FQGNSA. The CDR3 is 13 residues long. V lost 11 bases and J lost 10, with 21 bases in between. Here the CDR3 reads CARGMNGGREQFF. The CDR3 nucleotides read TGTGCCCGGGGTATGAACGGGGGTCGGGAGCAGTTCTTC.

The V call is TRBV7-2, the J call TRBJ2-5; D gene unclear. The end of the DNA fits TRBJ2-7 better, so the J call may be wrong. The germline V gene encodes CDR1 SGHTA and CDR2 FQGNSA. The CDR3 contains 15 residues. The CDR3 coding sequence is TGTGCCAGCAGCTTATTTCCCGGAACCGCCTACGAGCAGTACTTC. It yields the protein CASSLFPGTAYEQYF.

The rearrangement joins TRBV12-3 or TRBV12-4 to TRBJ2-1; D gene unclear. The length of the CDR3 is 13 residues. The germline V and J ends were trimmed by 6 bases and 9 bases, with 15 bases remaining between them. CDR3 sequence: CASRSLRWGEQFF. For the CDR3, the DNA is TGTGCCAGCAGGTCCCTCCGTTGGGGTGAGCAGTTCTTC.

This clonotype was detected only a few times. The rearrangement links TRBV6-2 or TRBV6-3 to TRBJ2-3, with D unclear. This CDR3 spans 11 amino acids. The germline CDR1 and CDR2 sequences are MNHEY and SVGEGT. Trimming took off 7 bases at V and 4 bases at J, with 6 bases between the two ends. The CDR3 loop is CASTLSDTQYF. The CDR3 DNA is TGTGCCAGCACCTTGTCAGATACGCAGTATTTT.

The chain's CDR3 is CASSEAVGGKQFF. In DNA, the CDR3 is TGTGCCAGCAGTGAGGCCGTGGGGGGAAAGCAGTTCTTC. The gene calls are TRBV2 and TRBJ2-1; D is possibly TRBD2 (6 bases). The CDR3 is made up of 13 amino acids. V gave up 3 bases and J gave up 11 bases, with 14 bases separating them. CDR1 SNHLY and CDR2 FYNNEI come from the germline V gene.

In its sample, this clonotype was seen a few times. The chain couples TRBV5-1 to TRBJ2-1, with D perhaps TRBD2 (7 bases). This CDR3 contains 15 residues. Germline CDR1 SGHRS, CDR2 YFSETQ. Trimming stripped 6 bases from V and 6 bases from J, with 19 bases between. The CDR3 protein is CASTPDAGGLNEQFF. In nucleotides, the CDR3 is TGCGCCAGCACACCCGACGCCGGGGGGCTCAATGAGCAGTTCTTC.

The J gene is TRBJ1-1, the V gene TRBV20-1; 8 nucleotides align to TRBD1. V gave up 1 base and J gave up 2 bases; unmatched junction bases: 3. This CDR3 is 14 amino acids long. Germline V lookup: CDR1 DFQATT, CDR2 SNEGSKA (reference sequence). DNA of the CDR3: TGCAGTGCTAGAGTCGACAGGGGAAACACTGAAGCTTTCTTT. Its protein product is CSARVDRGNTEAFF.

Worth noting for this clonotype: One end of the junction varies from germline; a read error may be responsible. The chain links TRBV24-1 to TRBJ2-1, with D unresolved. This CDR3 region has 16 residues. CDR1 and CDR2 (germline): KGHDR, SFDVKD. CDR3 nucleotide sequence: TGTCCCACCAGTGAAGGACGGACGAGCTCCTACAATGAGCAGTTCTTC. It is translated as CPTSEGRTSSYNEQFF.

The chain combines TRBV14 with TRBJ1-4, with 11 bases lining up with TRBD1. Trimming cost V 1 base and J 7 bases; bases outside gene matches: 5. CDR3 length: 16 amino acids. Germline CDR1 SGHDN, CDR2 FVKESK. Written as DNA, the CDR3 is TGTGCCAGCAGCCAAGGTCCGGGACAGGGGGTTGAAAAACTGTTTTTT. Translating it yields CASSQGPGQGVEKLFF.

This clonotype was counted between two and nine times. The chain couples TRBV20-1 to TRBJ2-7; TRBD1 matches at 9 bases. Losses at the gene ends were 0 bases for V and 7 bases for J; bases not matched to a gene: 10. The CDR3 consists of 15 residues. Per the germline V gene, CDR1 is DFQATT and CDR2 is SNEGSKA (reference sequence). CDR3: CSARDLGQGSGEQYF. CDR3 DNA sequence: TGCAGTGCTAGAGACTTGGGACAGGGATCCGGGGAGCAGTACTTC.

The chain has TRBV6-5 and TRBJ1-2, with D maybe TRBD1 (6 bases). The germline gives CDR1 MNHEY, CDR2 SVGAGI. V lost 8 bases to trimming and J lost 8 bases, with 21 bases between them. This CDR3 contains 14 residues. In nucleotides, the CDR3 is TGTGCCAGCTCTCGGGCAGGGGAAGGTCGCGGCTACACCTTC. It is translated as CASSRAGEGRGYTF.

This clonotype was observed at least ten times. This rearrangement joins TRBV28 to TRBJ1-2; D is perhaps TRBD1 (5 bases). CDR3 size: 12 residues. CDR1 and CDR2 (germline): MDHEN, SYDVKM. V was clipped by 5 bases and J by 4 bases, with 8 bases between them. The CDR3 DNA reads as TGTGCCAGCAGTCCGGGGCCCTATGGCTACACCTTC. This encodes CASSPGPYGYTF.

The V gene is TRBV9, the J gene TRBJ1-4, with a weak D call TRBD1 (5 bases). Trimming shortened V by 4 bases and J by 1 base, and 14 bases separated the two germline ends. Germline V gene lookup returns CDR1 SGDLS and CDR2 YYNGEE. CDR3 size: 16 residues. The CDR3 loop reads CASSPPGGGTNEKLFF. The CDR3 region has the DNA TGTGCCAGCAGCCCTCCTGGGGGTGGAACTAATGAAAAACTGTTTTTT.

CDR3 sequence reads: CASKWDDGNNQPQHF. The CDR3 DNA is TGTGCCAGTAAATGGGATGACGGGAACAATCAGCCCCAGCATTTT. The rearrangement links TRBV19 to TRBJ1-5; unclear D gene. The CDR3 is made up of 15 amino acids. V dropped 7 bases and J dropped 3 bases, with 16 bases sitting between them. Germline values: CDR1 LNHDA, CDR2 SQIVND (reference sequence).

The rearrangement links TRBV5-1 to TRBJ2-3; tentative D call: TRBD1 (5 bases). This CDR3 contains 14 residues. Between the trimmed V and J ends, which lost 5 bases and 3 bases, there was a span of 13 bases. The germline gives CDR1 SGHRS, CDR2 YFSETQ. CDR3 sequence (DNA): TGCGCCAGCAGAGTGTTATCAGGGACAGATACGCAGTATTTT. Encoded protein: CASRVLSGTDTQYF.

Written as DNA, the CDR3 is TGCGCCAGCAGCCAAGATGGGGGGGGGGCCGATGAGCAGTTCTTC. Its protein is CASSQDGGGADEQFF. The chain joins TRBV4-3 to TRBJ2-1; TRBD2 might be the D (7 bases). Germline V lookup: CDR1 LGHNA, CDR2 YSLEER. There are 15 residues in the CDR3. V lost 0 bases, J lost 8 bases, and 14 bases lay in between.

Of note for this clonotype: A much larger clone lies a single base off, so this may be a read error. DNA for the CDR3: TGTGCCAGCAGTTCCCGGGGGGGAAACAATGAGCAGTACTTC. Protein product: CASSSRGGNNEQYF. The V call is TRBV7-2, the J call TRBJ2-1; TRBD2 matches 8 bases. The last part of the DNA fits TRBJ2-7 better; the J call may be wrong. Germline V gene lookup returns CDR1 SGHTA and CDR2 FQGNSA. The CDR3 extends over 14 amino acids.

DNA of the CDR3: TGCAGCGTCCCTCCGGTAGGGTTTTACGAGACCCAGTACTTC. Encoded protein: CSVPPVGFYETQYF. The J gene is TRBJ2-5, the V gene TRBV29-1; D remains ambiguous. The CDR3 is 14 residues long. Germline V gene lookup returns CDR1 SQVTM and CDR2 ANQGSEA. V lost 6 bases and J 5 bases, leaving 19 bases between the germline ends.

V is TRBV6-6 and J is TRBJ1-4; TRBD1 matches at 8 bases. V trimming: 3 bases; J trimming: 8 bases; junction bases outside the gene matches: 5. Germline V gives CDR1 MNHNY, CDR2 SVGAGI (reference sequence). This CDR3 has 14 amino acids. The CDR3 is CASSYRGQGEKLFF. CDR3 bases: TGTGCCAGCAGTTATCGAGGACAGGGAGAAAAACTGTTTTTT.

The chain is built from TRBV29-1 and TRBJ2-3; 8 positions match TRBD1. The germline CDR1 and CDR2 sequences are SQVTM and ANQGSEA. This CDR3 is 15 amino acids long. With V trimmed by 7 bases and J by 0 bases, 9 bases remained unmatched. As DNA, the CDR3 is TGCAGCGGTGGGCGGACAGGGATGAGCACAGATACGCAGTATTTT. Protein product: CSGGRTGMSTDTQYF.

CDR3 DNA: TGTGCCAGCAGCAAAGCGTTTCTAGGCCCCACAGATACGCAGTATTTT. Protein sequence: CASSKAFLGPTDTQYF. The V call is TRBV21-1, the J call TRBJ2-3; the table's D call, TRBD2, has no DNA check behind it. TRBV21-1 is reported as a pseudogene. CDR3 length: 16 amino acids.

The rearrangement uses TRBV14 and TRBJ2-1; D might be TRBD1 or TRBD2, each matching 5 bases. The germline V and J ends were trimmed by 2 bases and 7 bases, with 15 bases remaining between them. Germline CDR1 reads SGHDN; CDR2 reads FVKESK. This CDR3 has 15 amino acids. This chain's CDR3 is CASSQLPGPYNEQFF. The CDR3 DNA reads as TGTGCCAGCAGCCAACTACCGGGACCGTATAATGAGCAGTTCTTC.

This clonotype appeared a few times. CDR3 sequence reads: CASSPGQGSFNSPLHF. The CDR3 bases are TGTGCCAGCAGCCCCGGCCAGGGAAGTTTCAATTCACCCCTCCACTTT. The chain combines TRBV7-9 with TRBJ1-6, with D possibly being TRBD1 (5 bases). Looked up from germline, CDR1 is SEHNR and CDR2 is FQNEAQ (reference sequence). The CDR3 sequence is 16 residues long. Trimming removed 5 bases at V and 7 bases at J, with 18 bases between.

The CDR3 is CASRITGGYTF. The CDR3 DNA is TGTGCCAGCAGGATTACCGGCGGCTACACCTTC. J is TRBJ1-2 and V is TRBV28; D unresolved. Per the germline V gene, CDR1 is MDHEN and CDR2 is SYDVKM. Between the trimmed V and J ends, which lost 6 bases and 8 bases, there was a span of 10 bases. This CDR3 is 11 amino acids long.

This chain links TRBV20-1 with TRBJ2-7, with a weak D call TRBD2 (5 bases). CDR3 length: 16 residues. Trimming pared 2 bases from V and 0 bases from J, leaving 17 bases between. Germline lookup yields CDR1 DFQATT and CDR2 SNEGSKA (reference sequence). The CDR3 DNA follows: TGCAGTGCTAGACCCCCTACGAGGGATAGCTCCTACGAGCAGTACTTC. It translates to CSARPPTRDSSYEQYF.